Listed below are T cell receptor beta chains from one sample, sequenced in a study of cytomegalovirus exposure and HLA in healthy donors. Data came from immunoSEQ multiplex PCR; TCRdb stores just in-frame clones and leaves some out. The profile shows around 200,000 clones, roughly 79% of them singletons. The specimen was PBMCs. Receptors originate from a man aged 25 to 40 in good health and CMV-seronegative. Both conserved end residues are part of each CDR3. A D gene is named only where the DNA matches it firmly. Some rows have no size entry. The others give once, few or many, or a class for an expanded clone.

d_call clone_size j_call cdr3_length v_call cdr3_aa cdr3_nt
TRBD1 . TRBJ2-2 16 TRBV7-9 CASSSLRDRSTGELFF TGTGCCAGCAGCTCCCTTAGGGACAGGAGCACCGGGGAGCTGTTTTTT
. few TRBJ2-7 17 TRBV21-1 CASSIPTGRLTFYEQYF TGTGCCAGCAGCATCCCGACAGGGCGCCTTACATTCTACGAGCAGTACTTC
. . TRBJ1-1 13 TRBV18 CASSSSSNTEAFF TGTGCCAGCTCCTCCTCCTCCAACACTGAAGCTTTCTTT
TRBD1 once TRBJ1-4 14 TRBV9 CASIWWDREEKLFF TGTGCCAGCATCTGGTGGGACAGGGAGGAAAAACTGTTTTTT
. . TRBJ2-5 14 TRBV5-6 CASSPDYNQETQYF TGTGCCAGCAGTCCAGACTACAACCAAGAGACCCAGTACTTC
TRBD1 . TRBJ1-3 15 TRBV6-1 CASSDGTEFGNTIYF TGTGCCAGCAGTGATGGGACAGAATTTGGAAACACCATATATTTT
. . TRBJ2-7 13 TRBV11-2 CASKLILSYEQYF TGTGCCAGCAAGCTTATTCTTTCCTACGAGCAGTACTTC
. . TRBJ2-7 12 TRBV29-1 CSVGSQAYEQYF TGCAGCGTTGGTTCCCAGGCCTACGAGCAGTACTTC
. . TRBJ2-1 14 TRBV9 CASSVSPSPNEQFF TGTGCCAGCAGCGTGTCCCCTAGCCCCAATGAGCAGTTCTTC
TRBD2 once TRBJ2-7 15 TRBV4-1 CASSRTREGGLEQYF TGCGCCAGCAGCCGGACGCGGGAGGGGGGTCTCGAGCAGTACTTC
. . TRBJ2-2 13 TRBV29-1 CSVGQPNTGELFF TGCAGCGTTGGACAGCCAAACACCGGGGAGCTGTTTTTT
. . TRBJ2-2 15 TRBV5-4 CASSLSSGYTGELFF TGTGCCAGCAGCTTGAGTAGCGGTTACACCGGGGAGCTGTTTTTT
. . TRBJ1-2 11 TRBV9 CASSVGRSKAF TGTGCCAGCAGCGTAGGGAGGAGCAAGGCCTTC
TRBD2 . TRBJ2-3 16 TRBV19 CASSPRLAGGTDTQYF TGTGCCAGTAGTCCCCGACTAGCGGGAGGGACAGATACGCAGTATTTT
. . TRBJ2-5 15 TRBV25-1 CASSELDSSRGTQYF TGTGCCAGCAGTGAATTAGATAGCTCTCGTGGGACCCAGTACTTC
. . TRBJ1-1 17 TRBV4-1 CASSQVAFYTGYTEAFF TGCGCCAGCAGCCAAGTCGCTTTTTACACAGGATACACTGAAGCTTTCTTT
TRBD2 . TRBJ2-1 15 TRBV19 CASSLAGGTYNEQFF TGTGCCAGTAGTCTGGCGGGAGGGACCTACAATGAGCAGTTCTTC
. . TRBJ1-5 11 TRBV27 CASGGGQPQHF TGTGCCAGTGGGGGGGGTCAGCCCCAGCATTTT
. . TRBJ1-5 14 TRBV6-1 CASSDWGGSQPQHF TGTGCCAGCAGTGACTGGGGGGGAAGTCAGCCCCAGCATTTT
. . TRBJ2-4 14 TRBV7-2 CASSLRPGENIQYF TGTGCCAGCAGCTTAAGGCCGGGAGAAAACATTCAGTACTTC
. . TRBJ1-5 14 TRBV19 CASSLGQENQPQHF TGTGCCAGTAGTCTAGGACAAGAGAATCAGCCCCAGCATTTT
TRBD2 . TRBJ2-5 14 TRBV5-1 CASSPTSGRETQYF TGCGCCAGCAGCCCTACTAGCGGGAGGGAGACCCAGTACTTC
TRBD1 . TRBJ2-7 15 TRBV19 CASSHRDRGLDEQYF TGTGCCAGTAGTCACCGGGACAGGGGGCTCGACGAGCAGTACTTC
. few TRBJ2-5 15 TRBV9 CASSVDPGNQETQYF TGTGCCAGCAGCGTAGATCCGGGAAACCAAGAGACCCAGTACTTC
. . TRBJ2-1 16 TRBV29-1 CSVEGPISSSYNEQFF TGCAGCGTCGAGGGCCCCATCTCAAGCTCCTACAATGAGCAGTTCTTC
TRBD1 . TRBJ2-1 14 TRBV6-5 CASSYWTGHNEQFF TGTGCCAGCAGTTACTGGACAGGACACAATGAGCAGTTCTTC
. . TRBJ2-7 15 TRBV7-3 CASSLSPGPSYEQYF TGTGCCAGCAGCTTAAGTCCAGGGCCCTCCTACGAGCAGTACTTC
. . TRBJ1-1 10 TRBV19 CASYRARTFF TGTGCCAGTTACAGGGCGAGAACTTTCTTT
. . TRBJ1-1 16 TRBV28 CASSPIGGDQNTEAFF TGTGCCAGCAGCCCGATTGGGGGGGACCAGAACACTGAAGCTTTCTTT
. . TRBJ1-3 16 TRBV14 CASSQPPPGSGNTIYF TGTGCCAGCAGCCAACCTCCTCCAGGCTCTGGAAACACCATATATTTT
. . TRBJ1-4 14 TRBV5-5 CASSGGTVNEKLFF TGTGCCAGCAGCGGAGGGACCGTTAATGAAAAACTGTTTTTT
TRBD1 . TRBJ2-5 14 TRBV6-1 CASIPTGTGGAQYF TGTGCCAGCATACCTACCGGGACAGGGGGGGCCCAGTACTTC
TRBD1 . TRBJ2-1 11 TRBV5-6 CASTAGTGQFF TGTGCCAGCACCGCCGGGACAGGCCAGTTCTTC
TRBD2 . TRBJ2-7 16 TRBV15 CATSSDGREGRHEQYF TGTGCCACCAGCTCTGACGGGCGGGAGGGCCGCCACGAGCAGTACTTC
TRBD1 . TRBJ1-1 14 TRBV28 CASSLQGARTEAFF TGTGCCAGCAGCTTGCAGGGGGCGCGAACTGAAGCTTTCTTT
. . TRBJ1-5 13 TRBV29-1 CSVRGSHNQPQHF TGCAGCGTTCGGGGATCGCACAATCAGCCCCAGCATTTT
TRBD2 once TRBJ2-1 15 TRBV13 CASSLTAGGGNEQFF TGTGCCAGCAGCTTAACAGCGGGAGGGGGTAATGAGCAGTTCTTC
. . TRBJ2-7 12 TRBV7-2 CASSTVFYEQYF TGTGCCAGCAGCACAGTTTTCTACGAGCAGTACTTC
. few TRBJ2-7 14 TRBV25-1 CASSQSVGGYEQYF TGTGCCAGCAGCCAAAGCGTAGGAGGCTACGAGCAGTACTTC
. . TRBJ2-7 14 TRBV4-1 CASSQTARTYEQYF TGCGCCAGCAGCCAGACAGCACGAACCTACGAGCAGTACTTC
. . TRBJ2-7 12 TRBV11-2 CASSSPGNEQYF TGTGCCAGCAGCTCGCCCGGGAACGAGCAGTACTTC
. few TRBJ1-1 16 TRBV28 CASSLLRPRMNTEAFF TGTGCCAGCAGTTTGCTACGACCGAGGATGAACACTGAAGCTTTCTTT